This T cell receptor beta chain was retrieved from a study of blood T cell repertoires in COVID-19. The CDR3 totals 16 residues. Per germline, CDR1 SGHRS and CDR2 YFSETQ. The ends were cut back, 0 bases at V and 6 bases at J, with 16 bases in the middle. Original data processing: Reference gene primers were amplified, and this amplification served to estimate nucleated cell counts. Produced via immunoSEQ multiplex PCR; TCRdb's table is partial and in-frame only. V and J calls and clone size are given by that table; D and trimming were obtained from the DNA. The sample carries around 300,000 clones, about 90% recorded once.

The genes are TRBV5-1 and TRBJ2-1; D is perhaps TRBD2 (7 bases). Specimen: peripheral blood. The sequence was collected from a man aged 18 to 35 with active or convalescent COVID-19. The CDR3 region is CASSLGLRGRTNEQFF. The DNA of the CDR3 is TGCGCCAGCAGCTTGGGATTGCGGGGGCGAACCAATGAGCAGTTCTTC.